A selection of T cell receptor beta chains follows, all from one sample in a study of vaccination and CD4 T cells after COVID-19. Antigens of these TCRs are unknown. MiXCR, run by TCRdb on the PCR reads, gives a single entry per CDR3 protein. The sample lists some 22,000 distinct CDR3 sequences, around 69% occurring once. The sample was CD4+ T cells from blood, cultured in vitro, taken after SARS-CoV-2 vaccination. Source of these receptors: a human donor who received a COVID-19 vaccine. The CDR3 runs from the conserved cysteine through the conserved F or W. The D gene is left open where the match is weak. Clone size is not always given. Where it is, it says once, few, many or a class for expanded clones.

>TRBV6-5|TRBJ1-5|-|-
TGTGCCAGCAGTTACGGGGGAGGGGGAAATCAGCCCCAGCATTTT
CASSYGGGGNQPQHF
>TRBV6-1|TRBJ1-2|-|-
TGTGCCAGCAGTAACCCCAGGGAGAGTTGGTATGGCTACACCTTC
CASSNPRESWYGYTF
>TRBV20-1|TRBJ1-1|-|TRBD1
TGCAGTGCTGTACAGGGGCTGGGTGAAGCTTTCTTT
CSAVQGLGEAFF
>TRBV15|TRBJ1-4|few|-
TGTGCCACCAGCAATACGGGGGTTAGAGAAAAACTGTTTTTT
CATSNTGVREKLFF
>TRBV12-3/TRBV12-4|TRBJ2-5|-|-
TGTGCCAGCAGTTTACACAGGGAGCAAGAGACCCAGTACTTC
CASSLHREQETQYF
>TRBV30|TRBJ2-3|-|TRBD1
TGTGCCTGGAGTGACGAGACAGGGGTACCAGATACGCAGTATTTT
CAWSDETGVPDTQYF
>TRBV18|TRBJ1-1|-|-
TGTGCCAGCTCACCAGGGCTGCGTGGGGGTGAAGCTTTCTTT
CASSPGLRGGEAFF
>TRBV20-1|TRBJ2-7|-|TRBD2
TGCAGTGCTAGCGGGGGGGTCTCCTACGAGCAGTACTTC
CSASGGVSYEQYF
>TRBV21-1|TRBJ2-7|-|-
TGTGCCAGCAGCAAAGGAGGCGGGACAGGGGATTACGAGCAGTACTTC
CASSKGGGTGDYEQYF
>TRBV30|TRBJ1-1|-|TRBD1
TGTGCCTGGAGTCGGGACAGGGGGAACACTGAAGCTTTCTTT
CAWSRDRGNTEAFF
>TRBV2|TRBJ2-3|-|TRBD1
TGTGCCAGCAGTCGATCACTGGACAGGTCGTACACAGATACGCAGTATTTT
CASSRSLDRSYTDTQYF
>TRBV6-1|TRBJ1-6|-|-
TGTGCCAGCAAGCAGAGTTCACCCCTCCACTTT
CASKQSSPLHF
>TRBV20-1|TRBJ1-2|few|TRBD1
TGCAGTGCTAGAGACGCGTTGACAGGGGGGAGCGACTATGGCTACACCTTC
CSARDALTGGSDYGYTF
>TRBV24-1|TRBJ1-2|few|TRBD1
TGTGCCACCAGTGGGGCTGACAGGGGGGGCTATGGCTACACCTTC
CATSGADRGGYGYTF
>TRBV21-1|TRBJ2-2|-|-
TGTGCCAGCTCTCGCCGGGACAGCTATTCGAACACCGGGGAGCTGTTTTTT
CASSRRDSYSNTGELFF
>TRBV20-1|TRBJ1-1|-|TRBD1
TGCAGTGCTAGAGTAGACAGGGGTTACATGAACACTGAAGCTTTCTTT
CSARVDRGYMNTEAFF
>TRBV20-1|TRBJ2-7|-|TRBD2
TGCAGTGCTAGAGGGGGGCTAGCGGGGAAAGGGGACGAGCAGTACTTC
CSARGGLAGKGDEQYF
>TRBV10-1|TRBJ2-1|-|TRBD2
TGCGCCAGCAGTGAGTCTGGACTAGCGGGAACCTACAATGAGCAGTTCTTC
CASSESGLAGTYNEQFF
>TRBV7-2|TRBJ2-7|-|TRBD2
TGTGCCAGCAGCTTAGAGCGGGGGAATACCTACGAGCAGTACTTC
CASSLERGNTYEQYF
>TRBV24-1|TRBJ2-5|-|-
TGTGCCACCAGTGATTCCGGTACCGAGACCCAGTACTTC
CATSDSGTETQYF
>TRBV14|TRBJ2-1|once|TRBD2
TGTGCCAGCAGCCGCCAGGGAGGGACTAGCCATTCAACAGCCTACAATGAGCAGTTCTTC
CASSRQGGTSHSTAYNEQFF
>TRBV12-3/TRBV12-4|TRBJ1-2|few|-
TGTGCCAGCAGAGGTAGGAGCGGCTACACCTTC
CASRGRSGYTF
>TRBV6-1|TRBJ1-2|-|TRBD1
TGTGCCAGCAGTGCGTACAGGGGGCCAAACTATGGCTACACCTTC
CASSAYRGPNYGYTF
>TRBV19|TRBJ2-6|-|TRBD1
TGTGCCAGTAGCCTCCGGGACAGGGGGACGGAGGCCAACGTCCTGACTTTC
CASSLRDRGTEANVLTF
>TRBV6-1|TRBJ1-5|few|-
TGTGCCAGCAGTGAGGTAGGGGACGGCTATCAGCCCCAGCATTTT
CASSEVGDGYQPQHF
>TRBV29-1|TRBJ2-2|-|-
TGCAGCGTTGGGCAGGGCGGTGGCACCGGGGAGCTGTTTTTT
CSVGQGGGTGELFF
>TRBV7-2|TRBJ1-2|-|TRBD1
TGTGCCAGCGTTCCGGGACAGGAGGTCTATGGCTACACCTTC
CASVPGQEVYGYTF
>TRBV2|TRBJ2-7|-|TRBD1
TGTGCCAGCATGGGTGACAGGGCTTACGAGCAGTACTTC
CASMGDRAYEQYF
>TRBV30|TRBJ2-5|few|TRBD2
TGTGCCTGGATACGGGGGGAGGGAAAGACCCAGTACTTC
CAWIRGEGKTQYF
>TRBV15|TRBJ1-6|-|TRBD1
TGTGCCACCAGCAGATGGGTTCTGACAGGGGTGGGCTCCTATAATTCACCCCTCCACTTT
CATSRWVLTGVGSYNSPLHF
>TRBV15|TRBJ1-2|-|-
TGTGCCACCAGCAGAGGCCAGGTTGGCTATGGCTACACCTTC
CATSRGQVGYGYTF
>TRBV6-1|TRBJ1-1|-|-
TGTGCCAGCAGTAACGGACAAATGAACACTGAAGCTTTCTTT
CASSNGQMNTEAFF
>TRBV19|TRBJ2-2|-|TRBD2
TGTGCCAGTAGTATTACCCTAGCGGGGGTGACCGGGGAGCTGTTTTTT
CASSITLAGVTGELFF
>TRBV11-3|TRBJ2-2|-|-
TGTGCCAGCAGCTTAGGACAGGCTTCGAACACCGGGGAGCTGTTTTTT
CASSLGQASNTGELFF
>TRBV30|TRBJ1-6|-|-
TGTGCCTGGAGTGTAAGGGGGACCTATAATTCACCCCTCCACTTT
CAWSVRGTYNSPLHF
>TRBV6-1|TRBJ1-5|-|TRBD1
TGTGCCAGCAGTAAACTGGGGAAGGGGGCCGGTCAGCCCCAGCATTTT
CASSKLGKGAGQPQHF
>TRBV12-3/TRBV12-4|TRBJ2-1|-|TRBD2
TGTGCCAGCAGTCAATCCGGGACTAGCGGTTTTGAGCAGTTCTTC
CASSQSGTSGFEQFF